The entry below describes one T cell receptor (beta chain). Its antigen is not known. The sample originates from a study of OX40 agonist ivuxolimab in advanced cancers. Study details: Patients received the agonistic anti-OX40 (CD134) antibody ivuxolimab.

Study results and limitations: Specificity for antigen went undetermined in the expanded peripheral T cells. At doses 0.1 to 3.0 mg/kg, CD4+ and CD8+ clones expanded. Expanded clones belonging to CD8+ T cells outnumbered, on average, those of CD4+.

Only in-frame clones appear in the TCRdb table, and some are missing; sequencing was by immunoSEQ multiplex PCR. The table includes about 68,000 clones, around 86% detected once. Sample: CD4+ or CD8+ T cells sorted from blood, taken in a trial of the OX40 agonist ivuxolimab. This sequence originates from an adult with an advanced solid tumor such as melanoma, head and neck, liver or kidney cancer.

The CDR3 DNA reads TGCGCCAGCAGCTCACAGGGGGCCTCCTATAATTCACCCCTCCACTTT. Its protein product is CASSSQGASYNSPLHF. This sequence joins TRBV5-1 and TRBJ1-6; TRBD1 matches at 9 bases. The germline V gene encodes CDR1 SGHRS and CDR2 YFSETQ. The CDR3 sequence is 16 residues long. Losses at the gene ends were 3 bases for V and 0 bases for J; bases not matched to a gene: 1.